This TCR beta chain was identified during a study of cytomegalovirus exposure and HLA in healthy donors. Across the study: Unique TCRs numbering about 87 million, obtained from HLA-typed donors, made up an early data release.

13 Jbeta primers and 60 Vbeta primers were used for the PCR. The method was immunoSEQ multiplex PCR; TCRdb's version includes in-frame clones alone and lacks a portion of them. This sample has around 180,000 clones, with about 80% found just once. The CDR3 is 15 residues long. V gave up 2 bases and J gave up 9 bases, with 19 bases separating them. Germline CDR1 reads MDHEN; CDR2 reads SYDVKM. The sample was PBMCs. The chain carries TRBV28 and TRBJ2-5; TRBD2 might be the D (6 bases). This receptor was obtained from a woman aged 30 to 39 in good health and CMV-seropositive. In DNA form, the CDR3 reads TGTGCCAGCAGTTTAGAGCGGGCTCCCGTGTCCGCCCAGTACTTC. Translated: CASSLERAPVSAQYF.